Each of the 17 T cell receptor beta chains below was sequenced from the same sample in a study of cytomegalovirus exposure and HLA in healthy donors. Use of 60 Vbeta and 13 Jbeta primers characterized the PCR. The protocol was immunoSEQ multiplex PCR, while the TCRdb copy is restricted to in-frame clones and leaves out a portion. Among a few hundred thousand clones listed, around 81% were seen once. The sample was PBMCs. The receptors were sampled from a woman aged 55 to 70 in good health and CMV-seropositive.

Points on this clone: The same CDR3 is also encoded by other DNA sequences in this sample. The chain links TRBV7-2 to TRBJ2-7, with 8 bases lining up with TRBD2. The CDR3 spans 14 residues. Per germline, CDR1 SGHTA and CDR2 FQGNSA. J was trimmed by 0 bases and V by 2 bases; bases with no gene match: 0. CDR3 sequence: CASSLTSGSYEQYF. The CDR3 region has the DNA TGTGCCAGCAGCTTAACTAGCGGCTCCTACGAGCAGTACTTC.

The chain employs TRBV5-1 and TRBJ2-7, with 14 bases lining up with TRBD2. The CDR3 is made up of 16 amino acids. The ends lost 4 bases at V and 2 bases at J; junction bases unmatched: 5. CDR1 and CDR2 from the germline V gene are SGHRS and YFSETQ. CDR3 nucleotides: TGCGCCAGCAGCATGGGACTAGCGGGAGCTACCTACGAGCAGTACTTC. Amino acid sequence: CASSMGLAGATYEQYF. The full variable domain, its missing parts supplied by reference TRBV5-1 and TRBJ2-7, is KAGVTQTPRYLIKTRGQQVTLSCSPISGHRSVSWYQQTPGQGLQFLFEYFSETQRNKGNFPGRFSGRQFSNSRSEMNVSTLELGDSALYLCASSMGLAGATYEQYFGPGTRLTVT.

Details on this clone: One end of the junction fails to match germline, which may point to a read error. V gene TRBV7-2 combines with J gene TRBJ2-7, with 7 positions matching TRBD1. Per the germline V gene, CDR1 is SGHTA and CDR2 is FQGNSA. There are 15 residues in the CDR3. The CDR3 spells CASSVAQGIGYEQYF. For the CDR3, the DNA is TGTGCCAGCAGCGTAGCACAGGGGATCGGGTACGAGCAGTACTTC. The full variable domain, completed using reference TRBV7-2 and TRBJ2-7, is GAGVSQSPSNKVTEKGKDVELRCDPISGHTALYWYRQSLGQGLEFLIYFQGNSAPDKSGLPSDRFSAERTGGSVSTLTIQRTQQEDSAVYLCASSVAQGIGYEQYFGPGTRLTVT.

The chain carries TRBV18 and TRBJ1-1; D gene ambiguous. Per germline, CDR1 KGHSH and CDR2 LQKENI. The germline V and J ends were trimmed by 0 bases and 1 base, with 6 bases remaining between them. The CDR3 length is 14 residues. CDR3 loop: CASSPPSGNTEAFF. CDR3 bases: TGTGCCAGCTCACCACCTTCGGGGAACACTGAAGCTTTCTTT.

The table lists this clone with a count of one. The rearrangement uses TRBV5-1 and TRBJ2-3; 7 bases fit TRBD1. Unmatched junction bases numbered 12, after V lost 3 bases and J lost 2 bases. The CDR3 consists of 17 residues. Germline loops: CDR1 SGHRS, CDR2 YFSETQ. The CDR3 protein is CASSWATGTVNTDTQYF. CDR3 bases: TGCGCCAGCAGCTGGGCGACCGGGACAGTGAACACAGATACGCAGTATTTT. The whole variable domain, filled in from reference TRBV5-1 and TRBJ2-3, reads KAGVTQTPRYLIKTRGQQVTLSCSPISGHRSVSWYQQTPGQGLQFLFEYFSETQRNKGNFPGRFSGRQFSNSRSEMNVSTLELGDSALYLCASSWATGTVNTDTQYFGPGTRLTVL.

The rearrangement uses TRBV14 and TRBJ2-2, with TRBD2 as a possible D gene (6 bases). The ends were cut back, 4 bases at V and 6 bases at J, with 9 bases in the middle. This CDR3 has 13 residues. The germline V gene has CDR1 SGHDN and CDR2 FVKESK. CDR3: CASSRRLAGELFF. The CDR3, as DNA: TGTGCCAGCAGCCGCAGACTAGCCGGGGAGCTGTTTTTT.

The V gene is TRBV6-5, the J gene TRBJ1-2; 8 nucleotides align to TRBD1. J lost 6 bases, V lost 6 bases, and 6 bases had no gene match. The CDR3 totals 13 residues. Germline assignment: CDR1 MNHEY and CDR2 SVGAGI. For the CDR3, the DNA is TGTGCCAGCAGGGGTACAGGGGGACATGGCTACACCTTC. Its protein product is CASRGTGGHGYTF.

The chain employs TRBV4-1 and TRBJ2-3, with 10 positions matching TRBD1. In germline, CDR1 is MGHRA, CDR2 YSYEKL. Trimming removed 4 bases from V and 5 bases from J; junction bases left unmatched: 9. The CDR3 covers 16 residues. The CDR3 region has the DNA TGCGCCAGCAGCCCCCGGGACAGGGGACCGGGAGATACGCAGTATTTT. This gives the protein CASSPRDRGPGDTQYF.

V gene TRBV6-5 combines with J gene TRBJ2-1, with D possibly being TRBD2 (5 bases). V gave up 6 bases and J gave up 4 bases, with 10 bases separating them. The CDR3 covers 13 residues. Germline V gives CDR1 MNHEY, CDR2 SVGAGI. Here the CDR3 reads CASSQRPYNEQFF. The CDR3 region has the DNA TGTGCCAGCAGCCAGCGGCCATACAATGAGCAGTTCTTC.

J is TRBJ2-2 and V is TRBV25-1; 10 nucleotides line up with TRBD2. Per the germline V gene, CDR1 is MGHDK and CDR2 is SYGVNS. Trimming cost V 2 bases and J 8 bases; bases outside gene matches: 5. The CDR3 spans 15 residues. This chain's CDR3 is CASSESGRASGELFF. CDR3 DNA sequence: TGTGCCAGCAGTGAAAGCGGGAGGGCTTCTGGGGAGCTGTTTTTT.

This chain connects TRBV5-1 to TRBJ2-7; a weak D match, TRBD2 (5 bases). This CDR3 region has 18 residues. With 0 bases removed from V and 0 bases from J, the gap between germline ends came to 19 bases. The germline CDR1 and CDR2 sequences are SGHRS and YFSETQ. The CDR3 DNA reads TGCGCCAGCAGCTTGGTCTCGGGGTACGGGCCCTACTCCTACGAGCAGTACTTC. Translation gives CASSLVSGYGPYSYEQYF. Together with reference TRBV5-1 and TRBJ2-7, the CDR3 gives the full variable domain: KAGVTQTPRYLIKTRGQQVTLSCSPISGHRSVSWYQQTPGQGLQFLFEYFSETQRNKGNFPGRFSGRQFSNSRSEMNVSTLELGDSALYLCASSLVSGYGPYSYEQYFGPGTRLTVT.

The rearrangement uses TRBV6-5 and TRBJ1-4; a possible D gene is TRBD1 (6 bases). The V gene lost 5 bases and the J gene lost 14 bases, with 18 bases spanning the gap. Per germline, CDR1 MNHEY and CDR2 SVGAGI. This CDR3 contains 13 residues. DNA of the CDR3: TGTGCCAGCAGTCACGCGGCGATAAGGGGGCTGTTTTTT. This gives the protein CASSHAAIRGLFF.

The chain has TRBV5-8 and TRBJ2-5, with 9 bases that match TRBD1. The CDR3 has 15 amino acids. The J segment lost 6 bases and the V segment lost 2 bases, leaving 8 bases of the junction unmatched. Germline V lookup: CDR1 SGHTS, CDR2 YDEGEE. As DNA, the CDR3 is TGTGCCAGCAGCTTCGGACAGGGGAGATGGAAGACCCAGTACTTC. Protein: CASSFGQGRWKTQYF.

This clone occurred a few times. The CDR3 region has the DNA TGTGCCAGCAGCAGGCGACTAGCGGGGGGCACCGGGGAGCTGTTTTTT. Translation gives CASSRRLAGGTGELFF. The V call is TRBV7-2, the J call TRBJ2-2, with TRBD2 matching 13 bases. The CDR3 consists of 16 residues. Germline V gene sequence: CDR1 SGHTA, CDR2 FQGNSA. V shed 5 bases, J shed 4 bases, and the junction held 4 bases outside the gene matches.

The chain recombines TRBV5-1 with TRBJ2-1; TRBD2 aligns across 7 bases. CDR3 size: 16 residues. With V trimmed by 2 bases and J by 6 bases, 11 bases remained unmatched. Germline CDR1 SGHRS, CDR2 YFSETQ. CDR3 in amino acids: CASSFIAAAGTNEQFF. The DNA for the CDR3 is TGCGCCAGCAGCTTTATAGCGGCAGCGGGGACCAATGAGCAGTTCTTC.

This chain uses TRBV6-6 with TRBJ2-7; D may be TRBD2 (6 bases). Germline CDR1 reads MNHNY; CDR2 reads SVGAGI (reference sequence). V was clipped by 5 bases and J by 3 bases, with 8 bases between them. CDR3 length: 12 amino acids. Written as DNA, the CDR3 is TGTGCCAGCAGTCCGGGACTCTACGAGCAGTACTTC. Protein: CASSPGLYEQYF.

The chain recombines TRBV29-1 with TRBJ2-5; 13 bases line up with TRBD2. Germline values: CDR1 SQVTM, CDR2 ANQGSEA. V gave up 5 bases and J gave up 4 bases; unmatched junction bases: 10. The CDR3 has 16 amino acids. CDR3 region: CSVSRGLAGEGETQYF. Here the CDR3 DNA reads TGCAGCGTTTCACGCGGACTAGCGGGAGAAGGAGAGACCCAGTACTTC.